These 17 T cell receptor beta chains share one sample of origin, sequenced in a study of T cell responses to AZD1222 COVID-19 vaccine. Sequencing was performed with immunoSEQ multiplex PCR; in TCRdb, only in-frame clones are kept and a portion is missing. In the table there are 180,000 or so clones, approximately 90% of which are singletons. This specimen consisted of peripheral blood, obtained 28 days after the second AZD1222 dose. The receptors here all came from an adult who received the AZD1222 COVID-19 vaccine.

This chain connects TRBV19 to TRBJ1-5; 8 nucleotides agree with TRBD1. CDR1 is LNHDA and CDR2 is SQIVND in the germline V gene (reference sequence). CDR3 length equals 15 residues. V shed 6 bases and J 1 base; nucleotides not matched to a gene: 5. The CDR3 region is CASRADRASNQPQHF. The CDR3 bases are TGTGCCAGTAGGGCGGACAGGGCGAGCAATCAGCCCCAGCATTTT.

V is TRBV10-2 and J is TRBJ2-7; the match to TRBD2 covers 13 bases. Trimming took 7 bases from V and 0 from J; bases not matched to a gene: 6. Germline CDR1 WSHSY, CDR2 SAAADI. The CDR3 runs to 16 residues. Here the CDR3 reads CASIKGLAGLSYEQYF. The DNA for the CDR3 is TGCGCCAGCATTAAGGGACTAGCGGGACTCTCCTACGAGCAGTACTTC.

The chain combines TRBV4-1 with TRBJ2-5, with D maybe TRBD1 (6 bases). The CDR3 is 17 residues long. Germline CDR1 reads MGHRA; CDR2 reads YSYEKL. The V end was cut by 0 bases, the J end by 1 base, with 15 bases between. The CDR3 DNA sequence: TGCGCCAGCAGCCAAGATGCCGGGACAAGGGCCCAAGAGACCCAGTACTTC. Amino acids: CASSQDAGTRAQETQYF.

This chain connects TRBV21-1 to TRBJ2-1; the table's D call TRBD2 went unverified against the DNA. TRBV21-1 is classified as a pseudogene. This CDR3 is built from 12 residues. The CDR3 DNA is TGTGCCAGCAGTACCCCCCGGAATGAGCAGTTCTTC. Its protein product is CASSTPRNEQFF.

In this sample, this clone turned up once. The CDR3 protein is CASSGGLAADGETQYF. For the CDR3, the DNA is TGTGCCAGCAGCGGGGGACTAGCAGCCGACGGGGAGACCCAGTACTTC. The chain carries TRBV9 and TRBJ2-5; 9 positions match TRBD2. V lost 3 bases to trimming and J lost 5 bases; unmatched junction nucleotides: 11. This CDR3 has 16 amino acids. Germline CDR1 reads SGDLS; CDR2 reads YYNGEE.

This clone was seen only once. Other DNA sequences within the sample encode an identical CDR3. V gene TRBV11-2 combines with J gene TRBJ2-1; D is unclear. CDR3 length equals 12 residues. Deletions cut 3 bases from V and 5 bases from J, with 5 bases between. CDR1 is SGHAT, CDR2 FQNNGV, per germline. This chain's CDR3 is CASSLTDNEQFF. The CDR3 DNA follows: TGTGCCAGCAGCTTGACGGACAATGAGCAGTTCTTC.

This clone was recorded once. The gene calls are TRBV2 and TRBJ1-3; 9 nucleotides match TRBD1. Unmatched junction bases numbered 11, after V lost 7 bases and J lost 10 bases. CDR1 SNHLY and CDR2 FYNNEI come from the germline V gene. This CDR3 contains 14 residues. For the CDR3, the DNA is TGTGCCAGCATGAGGGACAGGGAGGGGAGTACCATATATTTT. Translated, it gives CASMRDREGSTIYF.

The chain couples TRBV19 to TRBJ2-7, with TRBD2 identical over 8 bases. This CDR3 contains 14 residues. Germline lookup yields CDR1 LNHDA and CDR2 SQIVND (reference sequence). V shed 7 bases, J shed 3 bases, and the junction held 8 bases outside the gene matches. The CDR3 spells CASTGGGPLYEQYF. CDR3 coding DNA: TGTGCCAGTACCGGGGGGGGGCCACTCTACGAGCAGTACTTC.

This chain uses TRBV30 with TRBJ2-3; 7 bases match TRBD1. The CDR3 spans 15 residues. Per the germline V gene, CDR1 is GTSNPN and CDR2 is SVGIG (reference sequence). The trim removed 1 base at V and 6 bases at J, leaving 10 bases unmatched. CDR3 sequence: CAWSGGTVGWDTQYF. CDR3 sequence (DNA): TGTGCCTGGAGTGGGGGGACAGTGGGGTGGGATACGCAGTATTTT.

The sample holds one count of this clone. This rearrangement joins TRBV6-5 to TRBJ1-1; D is perhaps TRBD1 (6 bases). Looked up from germline, CDR1 is MNHEY and CDR2 is SVGAGI. The CDR3 loop spans 15 amino acids. Deletions cut 5 bases from V and 7 bases from J, with 20 bases between. The chain's CDR3 is CASSPLGVQGGEAFF. The DNA of the CDR3 is TGTGCCAGCAGTCCCCTAGGGGTACAGGGAGGTGAAGCTTTCTTT.

The genes are TRBV5-1 and TRBJ2-1, with D hard to call. The germline CDR1 and CDR2 sequences are SGHRS and YFSETQ. Trimming took 0 bases from V and 0 from J, leaving 10 bases between them. The CDR3 length is 16 residues. The CDR3 sequence: CASSLGVPSSYNEQFF. For the CDR3, the DNA is TGCGCCAGCAGCTTGGGGGTCCCTAGCTCCTACAATGAGCAGTTCTTC. Full variable domain (rest looked up from reference TRBV5-1 and TRBJ2-1): KAGVTQTPRYLIKTRGQQVTLSCSPISGHRSVSWYQQTPGQGLQFLFEYFSETQRNKGNFPGRFSGRQFSNSRSEMNVSTLELGDSALYLCASSLGVPSSYNEQFFGPGTRLTVL.

V is TRBV4-2 and J is TRBJ1-2; D perhaps matches TRBD1 (5 bases). V was shortened by 0 bases and J by 5 bases, with 7 bases between the two germline ends. The length of the CDR3 is 13 residues. Germline CDR1 reads LGHNA; CDR2 reads YNFKEQ. In DNA, the CDR3 is TGTGCCAGCAGCCAAGATTGGGGGTATGGCTACACCTTC. This encodes CASSQDWGYGYTF.

This rearrangement joins TRBV14 to TRBJ2-1; the match to TRBD2 covers 8 bases. The length of the CDR3 is 18 residues. V lost 3 bases, J lost 8 bases, and 18 bases stayed unmatched. CDR1 is SGHDN, CDR2 FVKESK, per germline. CDR3 nucleotides: TGTGCCAGCAGCCACCCAACGAACCGGGAGGGTCCCTTCGATGAGCAGTTCTTC. It specifies CASSHPTNREGPFDEQFF. Variable domain in full (rest from reference TRBV14 and TRBJ2-1): EAGVTQFPSHSVIEKGQTVTLRCDPISGHDNLYWYRRVMGKEIKFLLHFVKESKQDESGMPNNRFLAERTGGTYSTLKVQPAELEDSGVYFCASSHPTNREGPFDEQFFGPGTRLTVL.

The J gene is TRBJ1-4, the V gene TRBV30; D is ambiguous. V shed 0 bases and J shed 6 bases, with 11 bases lying between them. CDR3 length: 14 amino acids. Germline-derived CDR1 and CDR2 are GTSNPN and SVGIG (reference sequence). The DNA of the CDR3 is TGTGCCTGGAGTGTACAGCGCCTTTATGAAAAACTGTTTTTT. It yields the protein CAWSVQRLYEKLFF.

V usage is TRBV7-9 and J usage is TRBJ2-1; D possibly corresponds to TRBD1 (5 bases). The V end lost 8 bases, the J end lost 6 bases, and 11 bases lay between the germline ends. The germline gives CDR1 SEHNR, CDR2 FQNEAQ (reference sequence). The CDR3 is 12 residues long. CDR3 bases: TGTGCCAGCCCCCAGGGTCCCAATGAGCAGTTCTTC. Amino acid sequence: CASPQGPNEQFF.

The chain carries TRBV11-2 and TRBJ1-6; D unclear. Trimming took off 4 bases at V and 6 bases at J, with 16 bases between the two ends. This CDR3 is built from 16 residues. Germline loops: CDR1 SGHAT, CDR2 FQNNGV. Written as DNA, the CDR3 is TGTGCCAGCAGCTCCGGGTTGACACCGCTTAATTCACCCCTCCACTTT. It encodes CASSSGLTPLNSPLHF. Supplemented by reference TRBV11-2 and TRBJ1-6, the full variable domain reads EAGVAQSPRYKIIEKRQSVAFWCNPISGHATLYWYQQILGQGPKLLIQFQNNGVVDDSQLPKDRFSAERLKGVDSTLKIQPAKLEDSAVYLCASSSGLTPLNSPLHFGNGTRLTVT.

The rearrangement joins TRBV5-1 to TRBJ2-7; TRBD1 aligns across 8 bases. This CDR3 has 15 amino acids. CDR1 SGHRS and CDR2 YFSETQ come from the germline V gene. V dropped 0 bases and J dropped 0; count of bases not matched to a gene: 2. CDR3 residues: CASSLAGQASYEQYF. In nucleotides, the CDR3 is TGCGCCAGCAGCTTGGCGGGACAGGCCTCCTACGAGCAGTACTTC.